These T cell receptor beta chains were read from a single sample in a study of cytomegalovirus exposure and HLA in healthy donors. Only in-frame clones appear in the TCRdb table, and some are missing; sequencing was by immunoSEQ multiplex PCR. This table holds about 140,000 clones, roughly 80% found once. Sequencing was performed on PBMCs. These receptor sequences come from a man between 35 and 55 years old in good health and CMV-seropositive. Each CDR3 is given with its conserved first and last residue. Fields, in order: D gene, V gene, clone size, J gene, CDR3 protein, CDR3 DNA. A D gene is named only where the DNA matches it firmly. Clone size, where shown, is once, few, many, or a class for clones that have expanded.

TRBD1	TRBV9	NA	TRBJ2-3	CASSYRQGVADTQYF	TGTGCCAGCAGCTACCGACAGGGGGTGGCAGATACGCAGTATTTT
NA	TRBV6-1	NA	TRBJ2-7	CASSSTYEQYF	TGTGCCAGCAGTTCAACCTACGAGCAGTACTTC
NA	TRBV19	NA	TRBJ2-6	CASSSPAGSGANVLTF	TGTGCCAGTAGTAGCCCAGCAGGGTCCGGGGCCAACGTCCTGACTTTC
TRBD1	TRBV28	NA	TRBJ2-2	CASGDRGWTGELFF	TGTGCCAGCGGGGACAGGGGTTGGACCGGGGAGCTGTTTTTT
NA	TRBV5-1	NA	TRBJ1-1	CASSLVLSPTEAFF	TGCGCCAGCAGCTTGGTCCTATCGCCTACTGAAGCTTTCTTT
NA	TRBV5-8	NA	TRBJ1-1	CASSLVLSMNTEAFF	TGTGCCAGCAGCTTGGTACTGTCTATGAACACTGAAGCTTTCTTT
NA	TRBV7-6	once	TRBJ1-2	CASSPGGGDYGYTF	TGTGCCAGCAGCCCGGGGGGGGGAGACTATGGCTACACCTTC
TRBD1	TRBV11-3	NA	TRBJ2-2	CASSSGQGGTGELFF	TGTGCCAGCAGCTCGGGACAGGGGGGGACCGGGGAGCTGTTTTTT
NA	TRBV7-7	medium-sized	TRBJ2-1	CASSLGAGVVEQFF	TGTGCTAGCAGCTTGGGGGCCGGGGTTGTTGAGCAGTTCTTC
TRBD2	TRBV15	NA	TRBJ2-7	CATSPGTRGPYEQYF	TGTGCCACCAGCCCCGGGACTAGAGGTCCCTACGAGCAGTACTTC
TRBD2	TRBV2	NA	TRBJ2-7	CASSEGGLAYEQYF	TGTGCCAGCAGTGAAGGGGGACTAGCTTACGAGCAGTACTTC
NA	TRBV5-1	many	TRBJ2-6	CASSLGGSPIGANVLTF	TGCGCCAGCAGCTTGGGAGGAAGTCCCATTGGGGCCAACGTCCTGACTTTC
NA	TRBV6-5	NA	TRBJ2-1	CASSYGANEQFF	TGTGCCAGCAGTTACGGGGCCAATGAGCAGTTCTTC
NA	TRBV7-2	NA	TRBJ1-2	CASSLDTGGYTF	TGTGCCAGCAGCTTGGATACAGGTGGCTACACCTTC
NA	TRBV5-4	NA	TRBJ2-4	CASSLGNTNKYF	TGTGCCAGCAGCTTGGGTAACACTAATAAGTACTTC
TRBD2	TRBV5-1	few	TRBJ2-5	CASSVGTIKETQYF	TGCGCCAGCAGCGTGGGGACTATTAAAGAGACCCAGTACTTC
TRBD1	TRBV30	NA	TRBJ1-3	CAWSVLGQVYSGNTIYF	TGTGCCTGGAGTGTACTGGGACAGGTCTATTCTGGAAACACCATATATTTT
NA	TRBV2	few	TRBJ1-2	CASSGLGTYGYTF	TGTGCCAGCAGTGGACTCGGAACTTATGGCTACACCTTC
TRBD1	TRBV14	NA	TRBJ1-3	CASSQERTGTGASPGNTIYF	TGTGCCAGCAGCCAAGAAAGGACAGGTACGGGAGCGTCGCCTGGAAACACCATATATTTT
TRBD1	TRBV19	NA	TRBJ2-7	CASSIRTGRNEQYF	TGTGCCAGTAGTATACGGACAGGGAGGAACGAGCAGTACTTC
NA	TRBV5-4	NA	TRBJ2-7	CASSRGSARREEQYF	TGTGCCAGCAGCCGGGGTTCGGCGCGGAGAGAGGAGCAGTACTTC
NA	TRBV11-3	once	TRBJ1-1	CASSLGTFGALTEAFF	TGTGCCAGCAGCTTAGGGACATTTGGTGCTTTAACTGAAGCTTTCTTT
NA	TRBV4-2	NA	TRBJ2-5	CASSQELRGGGVETQYF	TGTGCCAGCAGCCAAGAATTGAGGGGAGGGGGGGTGGAGACCCAGTACTTC
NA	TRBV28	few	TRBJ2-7	CASSIQRGYEQYF	TGTGCCAGCAGCATTCAACGGGGTTACGAGCAGTACTTC
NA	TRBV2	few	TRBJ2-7	CASSDAGVNSISYEQYF	TGTGCCAGCAGTGATGCAGGCGTTAACTCAATCTCCTACGAGCAGTACTTC
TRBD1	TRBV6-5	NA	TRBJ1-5	CASGTGTGGNQPQHF	TGTGCCAGCGGGACCGGGACAGGGGGCAATCAGCCCCAGCATTTT
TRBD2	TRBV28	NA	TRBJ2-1	CASSLMAGVDEQFF	TGTGCCAGCAGTTTAATGGCGGGAGTGGATGAGCAGTTCTTC
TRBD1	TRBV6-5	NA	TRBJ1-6	CASRSGTGGLRPLHF	TGTGCCAGCAGGTCCGGGACAGGGGGCCTCAGGCCCCTCCACTTT
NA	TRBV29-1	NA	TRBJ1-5	CSVGQSNQPQHF	TGCAGCGTTGGGCAGTCCAATCAGCCCCAGCATTTT
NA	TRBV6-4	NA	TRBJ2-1	CASSGGGRSSYNEQFF	TGTGCCAGCAGTGGTGGCGGCCGTAGCTCCTACAATGAGCAGTTCTTC
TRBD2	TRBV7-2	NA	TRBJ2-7	CASSLGLASSYEQYF	TGTGCCAGCAGCTTGGGACTAGCTTCCTCCTACGAGCAGTACTTC